This TCR beta chain was obtained from a study of shared clonotypes between healthy human individuals. Terminally differentiated effector memory CD45RA+ cells were left out of the naive CD8 fraction, which was CD45RO-negative and positively selected for CCR7. Here immunoSEQ multiplex PCR was the method, and the copy in TCRdb shows in-frame clones only, minus some. The table includes about 580,000 clones, more than 95% detected once. V shed 5 bases and J shed 3 bases, with 15 bases lying between them. The CDR3 has 14 amino acids. CDR1 and CDR2 (germline): SGDLS, YYNGEE. Sequencing was done on a sample of naive CD8+ T cells sorted from blood. The chain couples TRBV9 to TRBJ2-7; D is possibly TRBD2 (6 bases). This clonotype was sampled from a man aged 30 to 39 in good health. The DNA of the CDR3 is TGTGCCAGCAGTTTTGCCGGGGGTAACTACGAGCAGTACTTC. Amino acid sequence: CASSFAGGNYEQYF.